This note documents a single T cell receptor beta chain sequence. Its specificity is not known. Only CD45RO-negative cells positively selected for CCR7 counted as naive CD8 cells, so terminally differentiated effector memory CD45RA+ cells were excluded. The deep-level immunoSEQ assay was used. The data were produced by immunoSEQ multiplex PCR, yet TCRdb's version contains in-frame clones alone and is incomplete. Found here are about 2.2 million clones, more than 85% of them singletons; the top ten hold 1.5% to 2%. This sample is drawn from a study of shared clonotypes between healthy human individuals. Study-wide background: Each donor's CD4 naive and CD4 memory cells filled three plates apiece, CD8 naive two, and CD8 memory one. The study, taken as a whole, reports: Memory subsets generally showed smaller estimated richness than naive subsets did. It was expected that sequencing depth would affect clonotype sharing among donors.

With 8 bases removed from V and 2 bases from J, the gap between germline ends came to 13 bases. Germline V lookup: CDR1 SNHLY, CDR2 FYNNEI. The CDR3 consists of 13 residues. Sample: naive CD8+ T cells from PBMCs. This TCR was recovered from a man younger than 35 in good health. Some clones in this sample may be carry-over from other donors' samples. J is TRBJ2-7 and V is TRBV2; weak D call: TRBD1 (6 bases). The CDR3 coding sequence is TGTGCCAGCGGACTCAGGGGTCCCTACGAGCAGTACTTC. This sequence encodes CASGLRGPYEQYF.